These 15 T cell receptor beta chains were all obtained from the same sample, sequenced in a study of blood T cell repertoires in COVID-19. TCRdb's table, derived via immunoSEQ multiplex PCR, lists solely in-frame clones and lacks some. The table has roughly 68,000 clones, approximately 89% seen once. The sequencing sample was made of peripheral blood. These receptors all come from a woman in her forties or fifties with active COVID-19.

The rearrangement joins TRBV4-1 to TRBJ2-5, with D hard to call. V was trimmed by 0 bases and J by 2 bases, leaving 7 bases between them. This CDR3 region has 14 residues. Per the germline V gene, CDR1 is MGHRA and CDR2 is YSYEKL. CDR3 DNA: TGCGCCAGCAGCCAAGATGGGCAACAAGAGACCCAGTACTTC. Its translation is CASSQDGQQETQYF.

V usage is TRBV15 and J usage is TRBJ1-4, with D unclear. Trimming took off 0 bases at V and 8 bases at J, with 7 bases between the two ends. Germline loops: CDR1 LNHNV, CDR2 YYDKDF (reference sequence). This CDR3 is built from 13 residues. CDR3 protein: CATSREVSEKLFF. In DNA, the CDR3 is TGTGCCACCAGCAGAGAGGTTAGCGAAAAACTGTTTTTT.

This chain connects TRBV29-1 to TRBJ1-1; TRBD1 is a possible D gene (6 bases). CDR1 is SQVTM, CDR2 ANQGSEA, per germline. The CDR3 has 12 amino acids. V lost 5 bases and J 1 base, leaving 8 bases between the germline ends. CDR3: CSVSTGNTEAFF. The CDR3 nucleotides are TGCAGCGTTTCGACAGGGAACACTGAAGCTTTCTTT.

In DNA form, the CDR3 reads TGCGCCAGCAGCCCCATACAGGGGGCCTATGGCTACACCTTC. As protein: CASSPIQGAYGYTF. V gene TRBV5-1 combines with J gene TRBJ1-2; the match to TRBD1 covers 9 bases. The CDR3 is made up of 14 amino acids. Trimming removed 4 bases from V and 4 bases from J; junction bases left unmatched: 5. The germline gives CDR1 SGHRS, CDR2 YFSETQ.

The chain uses TRBV11-2 and TRBJ1-1, with 8 bases lining up with TRBD1. CDR3 length: 15 amino acids. The V gene end was trimmed by 5 bases and the J gene end by 1 base; junction bases not matched to a gene: 6. Germline CDR1 reads SGHAT; CDR2 reads FQNNGV. Written as DNA, the CDR3 is TGTGCCAGCAGCACAGGACAGGGAGCGAACACTGAAGCTTTCTTT. It yields the protein CASSTGQGANTEAFF.

The rearrangement joins TRBV3-1 (or the pseudogene TRBV3-2) to TRBJ2-3; 7 bases fit TRBD2. Looked up from germline, CDR1 is LGHDT and CDR2 is YNNKEL (reference sequence). Trimming removed 1 base from V and 13 bases from J; junction bases left unmatched: 20. The CDR3 spans 17 residues. This CDR3 reads CASSQVRSLSGGSEEYF. The CDR3 DNA is TGTGCCAGCAGCCAAGTTCGGAGTTTAAGCGGCGGGAGTGAAGAGTATTTT.

The V and J genes are TRBV5-6 and TRBJ2-1; TRBD2 agrees at 11 bases. The CDR3 is made up of 15 amino acids. Germline V gene data show CDR1 as SGHDT and CDR2 as YYEEEE. V gave up 4 bases and J gave up 3 bases; unmatched junction bases: 3. CDR3 sequence reads: CASSDSGGGYNEQFF. CDR3 DNA: TGTGCCAGCAGCGATAGCGGGGGGGGCTACAATGAGCAGTTCTTC.

The chain links TRBV12-3 or TRBV12-4 to TRBJ2-3; D may be TRBD2 (5 bases). The V and J ends lost 0 bases and 7 bases respectively, with 8 bases between them. This CDR3 has 13 amino acids. Here the CDR3 DNA reads TGTGCCAGCAGTTTAGCGGGAGTATATACGCAGTATTTT. Its protein product is CASSLAGVYTQYF.

The rearrangement joins TRBV19 to TRBJ2-3; 10 positions match TRBD2. The CDR3 has 18 residues. The ends lost 7 bases at V and 0 bases at J; junction bases unmatched: 13. Looked up from germline, CDR1 is LNHDA and CDR2 is SQIVND (reference sequence). The CDR3 nucleotides are TGTGCCAGTACCCCCATCCCCCTAGCGGGAGCTAGCACAGATACGCAGTATTTT. This translates into CASTPIPLAGASTDTQYF.

This clone was found once. This rearrangement joins TRBV9 to TRBJ1-1, with 8 bases matching TRBD1. Trimming removed 4 bases from V and 6 bases from J; junction bases left unmatched: 11. Germline V CDR1 and CDR2: SGDLS, YYNGEE. CDR3 length equals 15 residues. The CDR3 loop reads CASSTHPTGDAEAFF. The CDR3 bases are TGTGCCAGCAGCACCCACCCGACAGGGGACGCTGAAGCTTTCTTT.

The rearrangement uses TRBV27 and TRBJ2-7; 8 bases agree with TRBD1. V lost 1 base, J lost 5 bases, and 7 bases stayed unmatched. The CDR3 is 15 amino acids. Looked up from germline, CDR1 is MNHEY and CDR2 is SMNVEV (reference sequence). For the CDR3, the DNA is TGTGCCAGCAGTTTATTCGGGCAGGGGGCGAACGAGCAGTACTTC. Residues: CASSLFGQGANEQYF.

The chain links TRBV10-3 to TRBJ1-1, with D maybe TRBD1 (5 bases). This CDR3 has 14 amino acids. Germline V CDR1 and CDR2: ENHRY, SYGVKD. The V end was cut by 2 bases, the J end by 1 base, with 8 bases between. CDR3 residues: CAISEKGSNTEAFF. CDR3 DNA sequence: TGTGCCATCAGTGAGAAGGGGTCGAACACTGAAGCTTTCTTT.

The V and J genes are TRBV7-8 and TRBJ2-7, with 11 bases aligning to TRBD2. The CDR3 is made up of 15 amino acids. J was trimmed by 8 bases and V by 5 bases; bases with no gene match: 11. Germline assignment: CDR1 SGHVS and CDR2 FQNEAQ. The CDR3 nucleotides are TGTGCCAGCAGCCGACGTGAAACTAGCGGGAGTAAGCAGTACTTC. Its translation: CASSRRETSGSKQYF.

The gene calls are TRBV5-5 and TRBJ2-7; D remains unclear. Looked up from germline, CDR1 is SGHKS and CDR2 is YYEKEE (reference sequence). Trimming removed 0 bases from V and 0 bases from J, with 10 bases in between. The CDR3 is 15 amino acids. CDR3 loop: CASSLARSDSYEQYF. In nucleotides, the CDR3 is TGTGCCAGCAGCTTGGCGCGATCCGACTCCTACGAGCAGTACTTC.

The chain is built from TRBV19 and TRBJ2-6; D is ambiguous. With 6 bases removed from V and 1 base from J, the gap between germline ends came to 7 bases. The germline V gene encodes CDR1 LNHDA and CDR2 SQIVND (reference sequence). This CDR3 comprises 14 residues. CDR3 in amino acids: CASSTASGANVLTF. The CDR3 nucleotides are TGTGCCAGTAGCACAGCTTCTGGGGCCAACGTCCTGACTTTC.